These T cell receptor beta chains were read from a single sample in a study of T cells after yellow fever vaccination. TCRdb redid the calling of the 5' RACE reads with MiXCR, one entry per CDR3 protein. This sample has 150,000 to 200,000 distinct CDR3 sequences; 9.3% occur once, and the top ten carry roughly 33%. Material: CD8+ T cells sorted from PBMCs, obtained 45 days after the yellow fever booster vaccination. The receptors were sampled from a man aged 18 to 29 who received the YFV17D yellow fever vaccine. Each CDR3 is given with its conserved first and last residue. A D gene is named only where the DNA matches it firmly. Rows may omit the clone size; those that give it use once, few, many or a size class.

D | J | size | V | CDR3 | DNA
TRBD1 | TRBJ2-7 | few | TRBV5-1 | CASSLSPGQVFEQYF | TGCGCCAGCAGCTTGTCTCCGGGACAGGTCTTCGAGCAGTACTTC
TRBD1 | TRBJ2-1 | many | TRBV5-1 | CASSLATTGPRNEQFF | TGCGCCAGCAGCTTGGCCACGACAGGGCCGAGGAATGAGCAGTTCTTC
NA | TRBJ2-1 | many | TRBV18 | CASSPPQNNEQFF | TGTGCCAGCTCACCACCCCAGAACAATGAGCAGTTCTTC
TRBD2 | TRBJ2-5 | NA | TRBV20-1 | CSASRLAGERFQETQYF | TGCAGTGCTAGTCGGCTAGCGGGGGAGCGTTTTCAAGAGACCCAGTACTTC
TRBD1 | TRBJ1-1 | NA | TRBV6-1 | CAAMTGGGTEAFF | TGTGCCGCCATGACAGGGGGTGGCACTGAAGCTTTCTTT
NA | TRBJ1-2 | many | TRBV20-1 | CSAGVSSGTGAYGYTF | TGCAGTGCTGGCGTATCTTCCGGGACCGGGGCCTATGGCTACACCTTC
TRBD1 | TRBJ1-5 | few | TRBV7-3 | CASSLADREEVQPQHF | TGTGCCAGCAGCTTAGCGGACAGGGAGGAAGTCCAGCCCCAGCATTTT
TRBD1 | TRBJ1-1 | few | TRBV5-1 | CASSLARQGLNTEAFF | TGCGCCAGCAGCTTAGCCCGACAGGGACTAAACACTGAAGCTTTCTTT
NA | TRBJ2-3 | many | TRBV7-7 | CASSRIGPDTQYF | TGTGCTAGCAGCCGAATCGGCCCAGATACGCAGTATTTT
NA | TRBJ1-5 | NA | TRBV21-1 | CASSKMRGNQPQHF | TGTGCCAGCAGCAAGATGAGGGGAAATCAGCCCCAGCATTTT
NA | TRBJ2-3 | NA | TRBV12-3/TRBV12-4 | CASSRAQGPDTQYF | TGTGCCAGCAGTCGAGCGCAGGGGCCAGATACGCAGTATTTT
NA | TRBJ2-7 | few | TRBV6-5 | CASSDPARGKYEQYF | TGTGCCAGCAGTGACCCTGCTCGGGGAAAATACGAGCAGTACTTC
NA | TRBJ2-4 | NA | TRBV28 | CASSFPPRPTESKNIQYF | TGTGCCAGCAGTTTTCCCCCTCGGCCTACAGAGTCCAAAAACATTCAGTACTTC
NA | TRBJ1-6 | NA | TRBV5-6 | CASSLVGNSPLHF | TGTGCCAGCAGCTTGGTTGGGAATTCACCCCTCCACTTT
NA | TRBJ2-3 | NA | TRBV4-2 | CASSQAGPRSDTQYF | TGTGCCAGCAGCCAAGCCGGACCGAGGTCAGATACGCAGTATTTT
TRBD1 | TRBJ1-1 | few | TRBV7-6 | CASSPEGQMNTEAFF | TGTGCCAGCAGCCCGGAGGGACAGATGAACACTGAAGCTTTCTTT
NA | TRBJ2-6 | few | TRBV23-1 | CASSWNGPSGANVLTF | TGCGCCAGCAGTTGGAACGGGCCCTCTGGGGCCAACGTCCTGACTTTC
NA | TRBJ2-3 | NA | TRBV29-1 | CSVVFRGTGTDTQYF | TGCAGCGTTGTATTTCGGGGTACAGGGACAGATACGCAGTATTTT
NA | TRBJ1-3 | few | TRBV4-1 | CASSQGESSGNTIYF | TGCGCCAGCAGCCAAGGGGAGAGCTCTGGAAACACCATATATTTT
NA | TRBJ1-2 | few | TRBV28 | CASSLPQTYYGYTF | TGTGCCAGCAGTTTACCGCAGACCTACTATGGCTACACCTTC
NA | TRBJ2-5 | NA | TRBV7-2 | CASSLLLDPTF | TGTGCCAGCAGCTTGTTGCTTGACCCCACCTTC
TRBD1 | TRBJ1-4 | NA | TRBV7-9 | CASSRTGPNEKLFF | TGTGCCAGCAGCCGGACAGGGCCTAATGAAAAACTGTTTTTT
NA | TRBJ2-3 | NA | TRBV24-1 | CDTSRGADTQYF | TGTGACACCAGTCGGGGAGCAGATACGCAGTATTTT
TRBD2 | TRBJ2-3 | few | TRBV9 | CASSVGLASTDTQYF | TGTGCCAGCAGCGTAGGACTAGCGAGCACAGATACGCAGTATTTT
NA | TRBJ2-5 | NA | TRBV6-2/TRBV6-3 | CASSNPTRGKETQYF | TGTGCCAGCAGTAACCCTACTAGGGGCAAAGAGACCCAGTACTTC
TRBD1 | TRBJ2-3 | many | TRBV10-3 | CAISDPTLDRAESNLTDTQYF | TGTGCCATCAGTGACCCTACCCTGGACAGGGCCGAATCCAATCTCACAGATACGCAGTATTTT
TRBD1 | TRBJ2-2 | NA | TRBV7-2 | CASSLMDRPANTGELFF | TGTGCCAGCAGCCTAATGGACAGGCCAGCGAACACCGGGGAGCTGTTTTTT
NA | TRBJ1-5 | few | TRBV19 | CASSFSRNDQPQHF | TGTGCCAGTAGTTTTTCACGGAATGATCAGCCCCAGCATTTT
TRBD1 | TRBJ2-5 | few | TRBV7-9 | CASSYLLGRGQETQYF | TGTGCCAGCAGCTACCTCCTGGGCAGGGGGCAAGAGACCCAGTACTTC
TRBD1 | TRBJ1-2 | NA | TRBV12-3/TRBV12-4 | CASSWTGDPTYGYTF | TGTGCCAGCAGTTGGACAGGGGATCCCACCTATGGCTACACCTTC
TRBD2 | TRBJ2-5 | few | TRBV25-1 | CASSEFRFASGSQETQYF | TGTGCCAGCAGTGAATTTCGTTTTGCTAGCGGGAGCCAAGAGACCCAGTACTTC
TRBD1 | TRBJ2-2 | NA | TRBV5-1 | CASSSDRGRFAGELFF | TGCGCCAGCAGCAGCGACAGGGGGCGGTTCGCCGGGGAGCTGTTTTTT
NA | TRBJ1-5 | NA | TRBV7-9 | CASSLGGLGIQPQHF | TGTGCCAGCAGCTTAGGGGGGTTGGGTATTCAGCCCCAGCATTTT
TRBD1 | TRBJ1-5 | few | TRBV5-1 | CASSPGLGQGNQPQHF | TGCGCCAGCAGCCCGGGTCTCGGACAGGGAAATCAGCCCCAGCATTTT
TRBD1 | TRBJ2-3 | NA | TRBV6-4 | CASSLTGGTTDTQYF | TGTGCCAGCAGTCTGACAGGGGGCACCACAGATACGCAGTATTTT
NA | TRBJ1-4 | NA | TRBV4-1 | CASSLTAVNEKLFF | TGCGCCAGCAGCCTGACAGCAGTTAATGAAAAACTGTTTTTT
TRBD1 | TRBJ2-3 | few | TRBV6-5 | CASSYRTGTLTDTQYF | TGTGCCAGCAGCTACCGGACAGGGACGCTCACAGATACGCAGTATTTT
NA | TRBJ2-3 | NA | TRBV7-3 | CASSLTPGTDTQYF | TGTGCCAGCAGCTTAACACCCGGCACAGATACGCAGTATTTT
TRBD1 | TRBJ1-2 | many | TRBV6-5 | CASSYEGARNYGYTF | TGTGCCAGCAGTTACGAGGGGGCACGGAACTATGGCTACACCTTC
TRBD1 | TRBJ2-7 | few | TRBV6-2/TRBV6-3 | CASSPGTGFPYEQYF | TGTGCCAGCAGTCCCGGGACAGGGTTTCCCTACGAGCAGTACTTC
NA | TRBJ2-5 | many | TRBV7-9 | CASSRAPASTETQYF | TGTGCCAGCAGCCGGGCCCCGGCTAGCACGGAGACCCAGTACTTC
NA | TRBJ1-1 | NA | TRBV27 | CASRRPGQEAFF | TGTGCCAGCAGACGACCCGGGCAGGAAGCTTTCTTT
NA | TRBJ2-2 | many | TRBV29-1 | CSVGHANTGELFF | TGCAGCGTTGGGCACGCGAACACCGGGGAGCTGTTTTTT
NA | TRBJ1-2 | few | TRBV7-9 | CASSLVSLFNYGYTF | TGTGCCAGCAGCTTAGTGTCCCTTTTTAACTATGGCTACACCTTC